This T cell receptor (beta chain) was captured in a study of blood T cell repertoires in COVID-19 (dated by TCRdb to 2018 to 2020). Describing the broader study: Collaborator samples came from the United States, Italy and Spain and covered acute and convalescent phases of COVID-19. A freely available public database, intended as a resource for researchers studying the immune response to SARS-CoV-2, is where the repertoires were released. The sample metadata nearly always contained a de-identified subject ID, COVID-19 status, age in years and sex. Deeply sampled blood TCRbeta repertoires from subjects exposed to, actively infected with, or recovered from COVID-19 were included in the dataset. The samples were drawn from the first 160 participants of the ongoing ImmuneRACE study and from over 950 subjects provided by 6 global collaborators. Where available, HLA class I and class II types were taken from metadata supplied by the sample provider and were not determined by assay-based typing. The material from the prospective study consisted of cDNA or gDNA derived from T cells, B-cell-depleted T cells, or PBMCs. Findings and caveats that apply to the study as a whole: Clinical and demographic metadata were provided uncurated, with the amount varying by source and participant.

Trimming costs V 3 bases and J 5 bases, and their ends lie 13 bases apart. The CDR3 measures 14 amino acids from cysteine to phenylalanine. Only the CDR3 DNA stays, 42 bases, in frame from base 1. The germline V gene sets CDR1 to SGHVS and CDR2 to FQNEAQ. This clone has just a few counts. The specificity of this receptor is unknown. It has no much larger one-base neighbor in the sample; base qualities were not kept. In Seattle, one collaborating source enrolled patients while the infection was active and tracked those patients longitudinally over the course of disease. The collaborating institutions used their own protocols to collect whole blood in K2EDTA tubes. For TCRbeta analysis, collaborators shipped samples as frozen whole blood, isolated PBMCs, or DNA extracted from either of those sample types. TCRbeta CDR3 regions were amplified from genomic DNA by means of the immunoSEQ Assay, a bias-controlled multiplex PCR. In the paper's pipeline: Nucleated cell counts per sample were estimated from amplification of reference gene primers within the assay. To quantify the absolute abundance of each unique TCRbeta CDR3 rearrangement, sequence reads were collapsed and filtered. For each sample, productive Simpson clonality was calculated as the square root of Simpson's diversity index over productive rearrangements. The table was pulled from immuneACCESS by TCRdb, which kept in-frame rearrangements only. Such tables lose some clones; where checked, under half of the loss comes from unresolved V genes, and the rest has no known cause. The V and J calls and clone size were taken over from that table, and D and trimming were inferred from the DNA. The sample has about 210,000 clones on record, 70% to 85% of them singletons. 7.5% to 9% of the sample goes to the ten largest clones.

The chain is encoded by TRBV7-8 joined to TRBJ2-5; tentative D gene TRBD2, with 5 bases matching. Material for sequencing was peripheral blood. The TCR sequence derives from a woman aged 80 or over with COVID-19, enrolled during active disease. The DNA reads TGTGCCAGCAGCTTTCAGACTACCCTGGAGACCCAGTACTTC. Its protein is CASSFQTTLETQYF.